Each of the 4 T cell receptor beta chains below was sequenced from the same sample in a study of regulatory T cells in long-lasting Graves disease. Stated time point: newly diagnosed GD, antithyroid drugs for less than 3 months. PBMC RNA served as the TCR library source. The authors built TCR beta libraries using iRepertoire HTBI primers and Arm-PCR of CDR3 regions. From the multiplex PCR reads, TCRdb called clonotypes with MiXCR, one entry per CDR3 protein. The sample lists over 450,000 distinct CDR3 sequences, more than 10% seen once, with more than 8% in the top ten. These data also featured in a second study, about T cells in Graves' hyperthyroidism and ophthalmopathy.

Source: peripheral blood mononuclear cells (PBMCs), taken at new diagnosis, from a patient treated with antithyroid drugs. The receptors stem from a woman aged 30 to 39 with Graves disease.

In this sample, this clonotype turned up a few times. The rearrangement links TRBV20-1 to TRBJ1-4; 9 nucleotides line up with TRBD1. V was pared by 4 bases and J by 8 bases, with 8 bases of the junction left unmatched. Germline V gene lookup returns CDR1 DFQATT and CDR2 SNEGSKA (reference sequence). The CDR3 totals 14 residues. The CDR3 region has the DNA TGCAGTGCTACCACCAACAGGGGGCGCGAAAAACTGTTTTTT. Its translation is CSATTNRGREKLFF.

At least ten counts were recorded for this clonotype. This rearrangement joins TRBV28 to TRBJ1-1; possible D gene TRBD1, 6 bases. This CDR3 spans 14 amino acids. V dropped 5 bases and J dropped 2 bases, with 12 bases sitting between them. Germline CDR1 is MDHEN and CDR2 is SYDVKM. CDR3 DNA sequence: TGTGCCAGCAGTCCGGGACAACCAAACACTGAAGCTTTCTTT. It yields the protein CASSPGQPNTEAFF.

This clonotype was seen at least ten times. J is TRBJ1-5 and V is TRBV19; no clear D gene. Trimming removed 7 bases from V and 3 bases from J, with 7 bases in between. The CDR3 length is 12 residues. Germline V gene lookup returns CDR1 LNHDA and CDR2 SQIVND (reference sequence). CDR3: CASKQNNQPQHF. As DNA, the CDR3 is TGTGCCAGTAAACAGAACAATCAGCCCCAGCATTTT.

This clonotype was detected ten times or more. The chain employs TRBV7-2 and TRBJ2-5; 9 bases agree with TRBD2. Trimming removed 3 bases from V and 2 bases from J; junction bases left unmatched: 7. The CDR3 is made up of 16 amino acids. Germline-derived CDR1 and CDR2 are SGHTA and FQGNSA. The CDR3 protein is CASSFLRAGGQETQYF. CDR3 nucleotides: TGTGCCAGCAGCTTCCTCCGAGCGGGGGGTCAAGAGACCCAGTACTTC.